This T cell receptor beta chain was sequenced in a study of T cell responses to AZD1222 COVID-19 vaccine. Study in general: The analysis combined second doses at about 4 or about 12 weeks.

Method: immunoSEQ multiplex PCR; TCRdb's copy keeps in-frame clones and lacks some. The sample has around 66,000 clones, over 75% seen once. Notes on the study in general: Increased Spike-specific TCR breadth and depth were observed after two AZD1222 doses. Baseline testing showed seropositivity in only six or seven AZD1222 recipients.

As for this clone: Its antigen remains unidentified.

Trimming removed 4 bases from V and 5 bases from J, with 11 bases in between. CDR1 is LNHDA and CDR2 is SQIVND in the germline V gene (reference sequence). This CDR3 is 14 amino acids long. The source is an adult in good health. The input for sequencing was peripheral blood, taken on day 0 of AZD1222 vaccination. V gene TRBV19 combines with J gene TRBJ2-2, with no clear D. The CDR3 coding sequence is TGTGCCAGTAGTACGGTAGTTCGGACCGGGGAGCTGTTTTTT. Its protein is CASSTVVRTGELFF.